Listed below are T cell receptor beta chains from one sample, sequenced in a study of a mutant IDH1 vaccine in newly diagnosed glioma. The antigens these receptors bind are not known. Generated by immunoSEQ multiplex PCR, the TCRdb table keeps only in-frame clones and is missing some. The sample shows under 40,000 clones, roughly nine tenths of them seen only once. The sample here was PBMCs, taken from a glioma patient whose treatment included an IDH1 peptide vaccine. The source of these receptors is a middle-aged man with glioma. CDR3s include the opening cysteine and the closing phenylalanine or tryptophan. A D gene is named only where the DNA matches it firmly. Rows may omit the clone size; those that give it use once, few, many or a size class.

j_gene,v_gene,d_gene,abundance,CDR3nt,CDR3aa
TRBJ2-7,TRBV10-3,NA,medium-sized,TGTGCCATCGGCGCTGGGGACCTCTCCTACGAGCAGTACTTC,CAIGAGDLSYEQYF
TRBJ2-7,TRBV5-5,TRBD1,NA,TGTGCCAGCAGCCCCACGGGACAGTCCTACGAGCAGTACTTC,CASSPTGQSYEQYF
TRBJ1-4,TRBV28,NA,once,TGTGCCAGCAAACCGGGGGGGGCTTTGGAAAAACTGTTTTTT,CASKPGGALEKLFF
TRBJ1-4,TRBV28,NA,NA,TGTGCCAGCAATTGGGGGGTGAATGAAAAACTGTTTTTT,CASNWGVNEKLFF
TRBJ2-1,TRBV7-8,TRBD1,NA,TGTGCCAGCAGCCGCATCCGGGACAGAGGGTTCGATGAGCAGTTCTTC,CASSRIRDRGFDEQFF
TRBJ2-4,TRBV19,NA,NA,TGTGCCAGTAGTCCAGGGAATCAAAACATTCAGTACTTC,CASSPGNQNIQYF
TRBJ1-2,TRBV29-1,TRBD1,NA,TGCAGCGTGATTCCGGGACAGGGTTATAGTAACTATGGCTACACCTTC,CSVIPGQGYSNYGYTF
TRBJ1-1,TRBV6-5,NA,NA,TGTGCCAGCAGAATATTACCCTGGACGAACACTGAAGCTTTCTTT,CASRILPWTNTEAFF
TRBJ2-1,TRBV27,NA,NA,TGTGCCAGCAGTTTATGGGTGCTAGGCTCCTACAATGAGCAGTTCTTC,CASSLWVLGSYNEQFF
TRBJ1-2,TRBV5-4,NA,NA,TGTGCCAGCAGCTCCCTAGCTCACAGGGGCTACACCTTC,CASSSLAHRGYTF
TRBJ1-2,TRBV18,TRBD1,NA,TGTGCCAGCTCACCCAGGGACAGAGAGAACTATGGCTACACCTTC,CASSPRDRENYGYTF
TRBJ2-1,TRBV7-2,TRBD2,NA,TGTGCCAGCAGCCCCCCCGCGGGGAGGGGCGAGCAGTTCTTC,CASSPPAGRGEQFF
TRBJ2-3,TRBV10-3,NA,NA,TGTGCCATCAGTGGGGAAAGCACAGATACGCAGTATTTT,CAISGESTDTQYF
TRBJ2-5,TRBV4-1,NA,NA,TGCGCCAGCAGCCAAGACACGATAGGGCAAAAGACCCAGTACTTC,CASSQDTIGQKTQYF
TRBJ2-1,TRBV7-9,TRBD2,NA,TGTGCCAGCAGCATACTAGCGGGAGTAGGGAATGAGCAGTTCTTC,CASSILAGVGNEQFF
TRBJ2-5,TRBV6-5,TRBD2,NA,TGTGCCAGCAGTTACTCATCCGGGGGGGGCCCAGAGACCCAGTACTTC,CASSYSSGGGPETQYF
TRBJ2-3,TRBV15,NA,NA,TGTGCCACCAGCAGAGTGTCAGGGGGGCCAGATACGCAGTATTTT,CATSRVSGGPDTQYF
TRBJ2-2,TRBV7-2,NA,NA,TGTGCCAGCAGCTTATGGGACTCGAACACCGGGGAGCTGTTTTTT,CASSLWDSNTGELFF
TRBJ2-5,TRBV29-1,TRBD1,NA,TGCAGCGTTTCCCCAGGGGGCACAGAGACCCAGTACTTC,CSVSPGGTETQYF
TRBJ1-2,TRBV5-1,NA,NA,TGCGCCAGCAGCTTGGATCGGGGAAACTATGGCTACACCTTC,CASSLDRGNYGYTF
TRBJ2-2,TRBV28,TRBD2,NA,TGTGCCAGCAATCCGGGGGGTACCGGGGAGCTGTTTTTT,CASNPGGTGELFF
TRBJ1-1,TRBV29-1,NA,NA,TGCAGCGTTGTTCAAGGGCCCACTGAAGCTTTCTTT,CSVVQGPTEAFF
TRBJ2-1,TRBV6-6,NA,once,TGTGCCAGCAGTTACGCCAGGGCTGGCAATGAGCAGTTCTTC,CASSYARAGNEQFF
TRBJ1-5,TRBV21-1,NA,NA,TGTGCCAGCAGCAAAGCCTTTGGGACAGTCAATCAGCCCCAGCATTTT,CASSKAFGTVNQPQHF
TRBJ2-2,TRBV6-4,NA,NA,TGTGCCAGCAGTGACTCGAGGGCAGAGAACACCGGGGAGCTGTTTTTT,CASSDSRAENTGELFF
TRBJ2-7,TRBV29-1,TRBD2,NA,TGCAGCGTAGCGACTAGCGGCTCGGGGGAGCAGTACTTC,CSVATSGSGEQYF
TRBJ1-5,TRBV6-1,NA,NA,TGTGCCAGCAGTGTCTCTACGGGGTATAGCAATCAGCCCCAGCATTTT,CASSVSTGYSNQPQHF
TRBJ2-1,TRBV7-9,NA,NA,TGTGCCAGCAGCTTGGAGCTCGGGACCAACAATGAGCAGTTCTTC,CASSLELGTNNEQFF
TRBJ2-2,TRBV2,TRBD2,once,TGTGCCAGCAGTGAGACTAGCGGTTACCCCCCCGGGGAGCTGTTTTTT,CASSETSGYPPGELFF
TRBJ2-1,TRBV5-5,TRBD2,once,TGTGCCAGCAGCTTAGGTGGGACTAGCGGGAACTATGAGCAGTTCTTC,CASSLGGTSGNYEQFF
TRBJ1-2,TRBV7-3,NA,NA,TGTGCCAGCAGCTTAGAACGTGCTAACTATGGCTACACCTTC,CASSLERANYGYTF
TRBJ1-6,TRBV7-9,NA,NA,TGTGCCAGCAGCTTAACGGGATCCTATAATTCACCCCTCCACTTT,CASSLTGSYNSPLHF
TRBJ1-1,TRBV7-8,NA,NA,TGTGCCAGCAGCCTTTCCGAGGTCCTGAACACTGAAGCTTTCTTT,CASSLSEVLNTEAFF
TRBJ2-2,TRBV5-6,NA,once,TGTGCCAGCACGGGGCCGGGCCCCTTGCGAAACACCGGGGAGCTGTTTTTT,CASTGPGPLRNTGELFF
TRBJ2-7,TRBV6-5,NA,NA,TGTGCCAGCAGTTACTCTGCCGGGCTCCCCTACGAGCAGTACTTC,CASSYSAGLPYEQYF
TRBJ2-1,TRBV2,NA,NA,TGTGCCAGCAGTGGACTTAACTCCTACAATGAGCAGTTCTTC,CASSGLNSYNEQFF
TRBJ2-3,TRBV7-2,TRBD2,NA,TGTGCCAGCAGCCCGGGGGGGGATGGCACAGATACGCAGTATTTT,CASSPGGDGTDTQYF
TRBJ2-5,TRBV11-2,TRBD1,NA,TGTGCCAGCAGCTTAGAGTGGACAGGGAAAGAGACCCAGTACTTC,CASSLEWTGKETQYF
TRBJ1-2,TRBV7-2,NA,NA,TGTGCCAGCAGCTTTCTCGACCCGAGGGTCATGACCAATGGCTACACCTTC,CASSFLDPRVMTNGYTF
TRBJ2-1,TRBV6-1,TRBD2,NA,TGTGCCAGCAGCCGCCTAGCGGGGGGTTACAATGAGCAGTTCTTC,CASSRLAGGYNEQFF
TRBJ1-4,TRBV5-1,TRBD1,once,TGCGCCAGCAGCTTGGGCACGACAGGGGGTGAGGAAAAACTGTTTTTT,CASSLGTTGGEEKLFF
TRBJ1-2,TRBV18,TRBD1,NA,TGTGCCAGCTCACCGGCTGGACAGGACTATGGCTACACCTTC,CASSPAGQDYGYTF
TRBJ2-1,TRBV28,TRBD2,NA,TGTGCCAGCAGTTTATGGCCGGGACTAGTCGGCAATGAGCAGTTCTTC,CASSLWPGLVGNEQFF
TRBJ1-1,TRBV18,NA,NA,TGTGCCAGCTCACCAGGGGGCGACACTGAAGCTTTCTTT,CASSPGGDTEAFF
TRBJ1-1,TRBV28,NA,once,TGTGCCAGCTGCGGACAGACGAACACTGAAGCTTTCTTT,CASCGQTNTEAFF
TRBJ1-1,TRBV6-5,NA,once,TGTGCCAGCAGCAGCACCCGGCACATGAACACTGAAGCTTTCTTT,CASSSTRHMNTEAFF
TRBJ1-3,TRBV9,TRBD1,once,TGTGCCAGCAGCGTATCCCAGACAGGGGGCACGGGAAACACCATATATTTT,CASSVSQTGGTGNTIYF
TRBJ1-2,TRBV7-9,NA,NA,TGTGCCAGCAGCTCCGATTGGAGACCGGGGGATGGCTACACCTTC,CASSSDWRPGDGYTF
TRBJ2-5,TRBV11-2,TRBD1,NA,TGTGCCAGCAGCCCGGGACAGCAAGAGACCCAGTACTTC,CASSPGQQETQYF